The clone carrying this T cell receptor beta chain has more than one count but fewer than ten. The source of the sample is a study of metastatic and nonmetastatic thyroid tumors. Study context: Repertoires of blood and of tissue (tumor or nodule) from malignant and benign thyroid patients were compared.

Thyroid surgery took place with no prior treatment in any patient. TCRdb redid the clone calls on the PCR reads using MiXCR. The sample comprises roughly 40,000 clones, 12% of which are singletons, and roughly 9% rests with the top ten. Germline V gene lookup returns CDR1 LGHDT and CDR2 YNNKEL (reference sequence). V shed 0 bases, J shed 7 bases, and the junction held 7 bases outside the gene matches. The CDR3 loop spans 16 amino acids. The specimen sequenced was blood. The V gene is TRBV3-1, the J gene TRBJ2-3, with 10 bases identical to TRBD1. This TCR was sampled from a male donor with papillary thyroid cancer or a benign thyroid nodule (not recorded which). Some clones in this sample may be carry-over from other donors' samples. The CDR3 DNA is TGTGCCAGCAGCCAAGAAGGACAGGGGGATAGGAATACGCAGTATTTT. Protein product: CASSQEGQGDRNTQYF.